This T cell receptor beta chain was sequenced during a study of T-cell reconstitution after alpha-beta-depleted transplantation in children. The authors prepared the TCRbeta library with unique molecular identifiers. TCRdb re-called the PCR reads through MiXCR, storing one row per CDR3 protein. In the table there are hundreds of thousands of distinct CDR3 sequences, 13% of which are singletons. V lost 2 bases and J 0 bases, leaving 7 bases between the germline ends. CDR1 and CDR2 (germline): KGHSH, LQKENI. The CDR3 spans 14 residues. The chain has TRBV18 and TRBJ2-5; no definite D call. The clonotype originates from a girl aged 2-10 years with congenital amegakaryocytic thrombocytopenia, due to receive a stem cell transplant. The sequenced sample was PBMCs, obtained before TCRalphabeta/CD19-depleted stem cell transplant. The DNA of the CDR3 is TGTGCCAGCTCACCAGGAGACAACCAAGAGACCCAGTACTTC. Residues: CASSPGDNQETQYF.